A selection of T cell receptor beta chains follows, all from one sample in a study of blood T cells in healthy people across ages. Each CDR3 protein is one row after TCRdb ran MiXCR on the 5' RACE reads. Of about 780,000 distinct CDR3 sequences listed, less than 60% are singletons. The source material was blood. The origin of the receptors is an elderly man in good health. Each CDR3 is given with its conserved first and last residue. The order of the fields is clone size, D gene, J gene, V gene, CDR3 protein, CDR3 DNA. The D gene is left open where the match is weak. The size entry is marked missing in some rows and otherwise reads once, few, many or a size class.

-,TRBD2,TRBJ2-1,TRBV5-1,CASSPQTSGSYEQFF,TGCGCCAGCAGCCCGCAGACTAGCGGGAGCTATGAGCAGTTCTTC
-,TRBD2,TRBJ2-1,TRBV12-3/TRBV12-4,CASKRASGSEVNIYNEQFF,TGTGCCAGCAAAAGGGCTAGCGGGAGCGAAGTCAATATTTACAATGAGCAGTTCTTC
-,-,TRBJ1-5,TRBV7-2,CASSLALRQGGNQPQHF,TGTGCCAGCAGCTTAGCGCTTCGGCAGGGCGGGAATCAGCCCCAGCATTTT
-,-,TRBJ2-7,TRBV29-1,CSVAEWNYEQYF,TGCAGCGTTGCGGAATGGAACTACGAGCAGTACTTC
many,-,TRBJ1-2,TRBV7-2,CASSLAGGDYGYTF,TGTGCCAGCAGCCTGGCCGGGGGGGACTATGGCTACACCTTC
-,TRBD2,TRBJ2-5,TRBV28,CASSSDLADEETQYF,TGTGCCAGCAGTTCGGACCTAGCGGATGAAGAGACCCAGTACTTC
many,TRBD2,TRBJ2-3,TRBV9,CASGLAGGDTQYF,TGTGCCAGCGGGCTAGCGGGAGGGGATACGCAGTATTTT
-,-,TRBJ1-2,TRBV7-9,CASSSPGESGYTF,TGTGCCAGCAGCTCACCAGGGGAAAGTGGCTACACCTTC
-,TRBD1,TRBJ2-6,TRBV5-6,CASSFTGVGANVLTF,TGTGCCAGCAGCTTTACAGGGGTCGGGGCCAACGTCCTGACTTTC
-,TRBD1,TRBJ2-3,TRBV30,CAFYRDRGNTDTQYF,TGTGCCTTTTACCGGGACAGGGGGAACACAGATACGCAGTATTTT
-,-,TRBJ2-4,TRBV21-1,CASSSPSAAKNIQYF,TGTGCCAGCAGCTCTCCGAGCGCAGCCAAAAACATTCAGTACTTC